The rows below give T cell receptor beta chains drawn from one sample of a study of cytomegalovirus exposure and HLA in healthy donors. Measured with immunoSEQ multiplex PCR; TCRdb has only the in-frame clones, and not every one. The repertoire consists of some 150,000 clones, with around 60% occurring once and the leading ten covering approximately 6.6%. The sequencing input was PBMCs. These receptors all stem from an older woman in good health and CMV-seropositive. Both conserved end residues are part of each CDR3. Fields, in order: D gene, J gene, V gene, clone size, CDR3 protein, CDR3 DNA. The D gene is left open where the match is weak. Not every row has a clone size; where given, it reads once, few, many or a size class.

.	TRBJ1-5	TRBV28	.	CASSLQRVANQPQHF	TGTGCCAGCAGTTTGCAGAGAGTAGCCAATCAGCCCCAGCATTTT
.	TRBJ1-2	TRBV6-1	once	CASSEATANYGYTF	TGTGCCAGCAGTGAAGCGACAGCTAACTATGGCTACACCTTC
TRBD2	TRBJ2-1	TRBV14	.	CASSPLTRLRERGEQFF	TGTGCCAGCAGCCCCTTAACTCGACTGCGGGAGAGGGGTGAGCAGTTCTTC
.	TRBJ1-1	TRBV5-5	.	CASSLGRVNTEAFF	TGTGCCAGCAGCTTGGGCAGGGTGAACACTGAAGCTTTCTTT
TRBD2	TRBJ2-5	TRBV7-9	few	CASSGLAGEETQYF	TGTGCCAGCAGCGGGTTAGCGGGAGAAGAGACCCAGTACTTC
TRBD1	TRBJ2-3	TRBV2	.	CASSDRDRYTQYF	TGTGCCAGCAGTGACCGGGACAGATATACGCAGTATTTT
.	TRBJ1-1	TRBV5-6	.	CASSFASGGWATEAFF	TGTGCCAGCAGCTTCGCGTCTGGAGGGTGGGCCACTGAAGCTTTCTTT
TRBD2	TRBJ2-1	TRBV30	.	CAWSAAGAGSNEQFF	TGTGCCTGGAGTGCAGCGGGGGCCGGGAGTAATGAGCAGTTCTTC
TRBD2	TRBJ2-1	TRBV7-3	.	CASSLVAGGLNNEQFF	TGTGCCAGCAGCCTTGTAGCGGGAGGGTTAAACAATGAGCAGTTCTTC
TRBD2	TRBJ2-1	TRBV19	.	CASSISSGLYNEQFF	TGTGCCAGTAGTATCTCTAGCGGACTCTACAATGAGCAGTTCTTC
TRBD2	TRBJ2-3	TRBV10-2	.	CASRGLAGVGTDTQYF	TGCGCCAGCAGGGGACTAGCGGGAGTAGGTACAGATACGCAGTATTTT
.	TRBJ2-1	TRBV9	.	CASSVEGGKRNEQFF	TGTGCCAGCAGCGTAGAGGGCGGGAAGAGGAATGAGCAGTTCTTC
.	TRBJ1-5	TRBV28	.	CASSVRNQPQHF	TGTGCCAGCAGTGTCCGTAATCAGCCCCAGCATTTT
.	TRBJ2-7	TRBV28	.	CASSLVGPYEQYF	TGTGCCAGCAGTTTGGTGGGGCCCTACGAGCAGTACTTC
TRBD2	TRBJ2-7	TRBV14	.	CASSQEWLAGGRHEQYF	TGTGCCAGCAGCCAAGAATGGCTAGCGGGAGGTCGCCACGAGCAGTACTTC
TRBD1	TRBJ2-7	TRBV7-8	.	CASRLTISGTGSPEQYF	TGTGCCAGCAGGCTAACGATCTCCGGGACAGGGAGTCCCGAGCAGTACTTC
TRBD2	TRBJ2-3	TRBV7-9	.	CASSTTSGSTDTQYF	TGTGCCAGCAGCACTACTAGCGGTAGCACAGATACGCAGTATTTT
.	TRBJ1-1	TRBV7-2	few	CASSLRTAENTEAFF	TGTGCCAGCAGCTTAAGGACTGCCGAGAACACTGAAGCTTTCTTT
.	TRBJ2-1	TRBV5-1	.	CASSLSPSAAYNEQFF	TGCGCCAGCAGCTTGTCCCCTAGCGCAGCCTACAATGAGCAGTTCTTC
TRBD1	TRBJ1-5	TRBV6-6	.	CASSTTEHRGLRIQHF	TGTGCCAGCAGTACTACTGAACACAGGGGACTTAGGATCCAGCATTTT
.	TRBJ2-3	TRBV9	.	CASSPYTLSAARSAQYF	TGTGCCAGCAGCCCGTACACCCTTAGTGCCGCCCGCAGCGCGCAGTATTTT
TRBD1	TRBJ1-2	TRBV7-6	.	CASSLGGGQRWGGYTF	TGTGCCAGCAGCTTAGGAGGGGGACAGCGTTGGGGGGGCTACACCTTC
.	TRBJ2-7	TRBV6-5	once	CASNTSGHSNYEQYF	TGTGCCAGCAACACAAGCGGCCATTCAAACTACGAGCAGTACTTC
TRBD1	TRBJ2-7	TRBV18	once	CASSDRALEQYF	TGTGCCAGCTCGGACAGGGCCCTGGAGCAGTACTTC
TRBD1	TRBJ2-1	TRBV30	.	CAWRAVALGQGSYNEQFF	TGTGCCTGGCGGGCTGTTGCCCTTGGACAGGGGTCCTACAATGAGCAGTTCTTC
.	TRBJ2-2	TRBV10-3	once	CAISETGTGELFF	TGTGCCATCAGTGAGACAGGCACCGGGGAGCTGTTTTTT
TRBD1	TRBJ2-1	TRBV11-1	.	CASSLEQGEVVEQFF	TGTGCCAGCAGCTTAGAACAGGGGGAAGTCGTTGAGCAGTTCTTC
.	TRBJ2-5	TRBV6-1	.	CASYTGALTQYF	TGTGCCAGCTATACCGGAGCCCTGACCCAGTACTTC
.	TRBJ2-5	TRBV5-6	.	CASSRPEETQYF	TGTGCCAGCTCGCGCCCGGAGGAGACCCAGTACTTC
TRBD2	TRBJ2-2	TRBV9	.	CASSASGRSTGELFF	TGTGCCAGCAGCGCTAGCGGGAGGAGCACCGGGGAGCTGTTTTTT
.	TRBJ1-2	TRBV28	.	CASSLGARNYGYTF	TGTGCCAGCAGTTTGGGGGCAAGGAACTATGGCTACACCTTC
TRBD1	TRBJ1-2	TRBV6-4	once	CASSTGENYGYTF	TGTGCCAGCAGTACAGGGGAAAACTATGGCTACACCTTC
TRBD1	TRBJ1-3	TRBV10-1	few	CASSPGQGAGNTIYF	TGCGCCAGCAGTCCTGGACAGGGAGCTGGAAACACCATATATTTT
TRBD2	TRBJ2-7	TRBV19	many	CASSLYGTSDLYEQYF	TGTGCCAGTAGTTTATACGGGACTAGCGACCTCTACGAGCAGTACTTC
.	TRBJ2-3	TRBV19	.	CASSIYTSTDTQYF	TGTGCCAGTAGTATCTATACTAGCACAGATACGCAGTATTTT
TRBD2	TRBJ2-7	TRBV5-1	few	CASSPGTSGYEQYF	TGCGCCAGCAGCCCCGGGACTAGCGGTTACGAGCAGTACTTC
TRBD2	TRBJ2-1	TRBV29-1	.	CSVGTNEQFF	TGCAGCGTCGGGACTAACGAGCAGTTCTTC
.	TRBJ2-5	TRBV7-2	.	CASSPAGSPRGETQYF	TGTGCCAGCAGCCCCGCCGGGTCCCCTCGGGGTGAGACCCAGTACTTC
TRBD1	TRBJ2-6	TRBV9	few	CASSEGQGTLSGANVLTF	TGTGCCAGCAGCGAAGGACAGGGAACCTTGTCTGGGGCCAACGTCCTGACTTTC
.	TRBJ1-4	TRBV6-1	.	CASSELEKLFF	TGTGCCAGCAGTGAACTAGAAAAACTGTTTTTT
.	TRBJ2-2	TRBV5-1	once	CASSLGPTRAGELFF	TGCGCCAGCAGCTTGGGTCCGACCAGGGCCGGGGAGCTGTTTTTT
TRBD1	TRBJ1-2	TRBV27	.	CASSLSLTVGWTGNGYTF	TGTGCCAGCAGTTTATCCTTAACAGTGGGTTGGACAGGGAATGGCTACACCTTC
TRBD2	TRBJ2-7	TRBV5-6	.	CASSLFRREKHEQYF	TGTGCCAGCAGCTTGTTTCGGCGGGAGAAACACGAGCAGTACTTC
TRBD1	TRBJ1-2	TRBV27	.	CASSYGSGGGYTF	TGTGCCAGCAGTTACGGGTCAGGGGGCGGCTACACCTTC
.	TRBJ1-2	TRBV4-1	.	CASSQVSGAGYTF	TGCGCCAGCAGCCAGGTATCAGGGGCTGGCTACACCTTC